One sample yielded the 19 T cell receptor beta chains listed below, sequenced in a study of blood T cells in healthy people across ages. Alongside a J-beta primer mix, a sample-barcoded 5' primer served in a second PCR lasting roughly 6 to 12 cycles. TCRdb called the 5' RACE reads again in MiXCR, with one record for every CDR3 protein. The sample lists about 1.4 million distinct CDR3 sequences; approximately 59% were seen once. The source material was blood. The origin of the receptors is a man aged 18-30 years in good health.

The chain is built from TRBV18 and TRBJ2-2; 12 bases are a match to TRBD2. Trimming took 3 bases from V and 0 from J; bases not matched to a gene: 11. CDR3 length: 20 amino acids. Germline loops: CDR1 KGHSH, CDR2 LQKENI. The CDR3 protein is CASSPRSGLAGPTNTGELFF. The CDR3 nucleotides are TGTGCCAGCTCACCCCGCTCGGGACTAGCGGGTCCTACGAACACCGGGGAGCTGTTTTTT. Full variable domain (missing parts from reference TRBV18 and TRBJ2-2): NAGVMQNPRHLVRRRGQEARLRCSPMKGHSHVYWYRQLPEEGLKFMVYLQKENIIDESGMPKERFSAEFPKEGPSILRIQQVVRGDSAAYFCASSPRSGLAGPTNTGELFFGEGSRLTVL.

Here the CDR3 reads CASMQTSGSSTYF. The CDR3 DNA follows: TGTGCCAGCATGCAGACTAGCGGGTCCAGTACGTACTTC. This chain joins TRBV12-3 or TRBV12-4 and TRBJ2-5; 10 nucleotides match TRBD2. Trimming took 7 bases from V and 13 from J; bases not matched to a gene: 12. The CDR3 has 13 amino acids.

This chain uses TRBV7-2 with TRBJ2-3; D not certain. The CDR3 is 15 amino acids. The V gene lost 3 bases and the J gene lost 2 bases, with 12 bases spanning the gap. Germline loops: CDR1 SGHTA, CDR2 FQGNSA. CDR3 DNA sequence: TGTGCCAGCAGCTTTTCTGGCTGGACCACAGATACGCAGTATTTT. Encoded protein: CASSFSGWTTDTQYF.

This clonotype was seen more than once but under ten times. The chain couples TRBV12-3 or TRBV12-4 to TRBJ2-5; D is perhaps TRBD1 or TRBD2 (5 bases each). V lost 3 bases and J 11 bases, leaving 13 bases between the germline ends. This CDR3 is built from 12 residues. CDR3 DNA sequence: TGTGCCAGCAGTTTTGGTAAAGGGGAGCAGTACTTC. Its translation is CASSFGKGEQYF.

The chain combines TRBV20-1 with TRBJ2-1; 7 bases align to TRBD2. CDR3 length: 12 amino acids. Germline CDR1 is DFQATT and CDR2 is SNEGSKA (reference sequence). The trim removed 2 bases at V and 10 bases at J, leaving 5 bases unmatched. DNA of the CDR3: TGCAGTGCTAGATTTGGGCGGGGGGAGCAGTTCTTC. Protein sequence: CSARFGRGEQFF.

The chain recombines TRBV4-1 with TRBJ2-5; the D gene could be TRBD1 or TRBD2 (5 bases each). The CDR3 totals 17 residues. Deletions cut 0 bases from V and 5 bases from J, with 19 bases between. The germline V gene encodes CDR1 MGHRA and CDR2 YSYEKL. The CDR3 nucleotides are TGCGCCAGCAGCCAAGATCGGAGAGGGCAGGGCGGCGAGACCCAGTACTTC. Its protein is CASSQDRRGQGGETQYF.

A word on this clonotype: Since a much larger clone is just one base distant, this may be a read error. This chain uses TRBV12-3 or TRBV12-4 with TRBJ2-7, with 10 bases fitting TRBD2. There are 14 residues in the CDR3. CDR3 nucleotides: TGTGCCGGCAGCCGGACTAGCGGTTCCTACGAGCAGTACTTC. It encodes CAGSRTSGSYEQYF.

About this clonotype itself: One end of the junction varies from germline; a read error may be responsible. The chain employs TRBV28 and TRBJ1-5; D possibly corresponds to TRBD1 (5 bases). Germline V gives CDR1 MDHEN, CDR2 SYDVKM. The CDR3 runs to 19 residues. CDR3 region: CASSFPKGRGFASNLPQHF. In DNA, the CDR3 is TGTGCCAGCAGTTTCCCCAAAGGGAGGGGTTTCGCTAGCAATCTGCCCCAGCATTTT.

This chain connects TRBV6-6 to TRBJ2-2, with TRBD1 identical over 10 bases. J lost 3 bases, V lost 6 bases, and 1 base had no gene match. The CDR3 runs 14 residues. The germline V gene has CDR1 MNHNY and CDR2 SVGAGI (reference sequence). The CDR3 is CASRDRGDTGELFF. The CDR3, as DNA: TGTGCCAGCAGGGACAGGGGGGACACCGGGGAGCTGTTTTTT.

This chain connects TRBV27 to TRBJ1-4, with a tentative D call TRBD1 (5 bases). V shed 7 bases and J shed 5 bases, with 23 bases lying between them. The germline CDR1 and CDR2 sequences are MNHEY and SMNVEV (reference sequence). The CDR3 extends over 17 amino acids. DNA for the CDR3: TGTGCCAGCACCTCAACCGTCGGGGCAGAAAGAAATGAAAAACTGTTTTTT. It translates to CASTSTVGAERNEKLFF. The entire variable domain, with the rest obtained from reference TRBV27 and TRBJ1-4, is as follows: EAQVTQNPRYLITVTGKKLTVTCSQNMNHEYMSWYRQDPGLGLRQIYYSMNVEVTDKGDVPEGYKVSRKEKRNFPLILESPSPNQTSLYFCASTSTVGAERNEKLFFGSGTQLSVL.

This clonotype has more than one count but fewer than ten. The CDR3 protein is CASNIGGVEKLFF. CDR3 sequence (DNA): TGTGCCAGCAACATCGGGGGGGTTGAAAAACTGTTTTTT. The chain couples TRBV7-9 to TRBJ1-4; weak D call: TRBD1 (5 bases). This CDR3 spans 13 amino acids. Germline lookup yields CDR1 SEHNR and CDR2 FQNEAQ (reference sequence). The ends were cut back, 7 bases at V and 7 bases at J, with 13 bases in the middle.

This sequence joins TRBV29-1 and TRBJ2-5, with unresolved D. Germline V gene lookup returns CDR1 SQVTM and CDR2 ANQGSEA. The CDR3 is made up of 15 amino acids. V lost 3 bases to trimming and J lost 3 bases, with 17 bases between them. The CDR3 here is CSVEGDLRPEETQYF. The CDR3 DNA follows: TGCAGCGTTGAGGGTGACCTCCGCCCAGAAGAGACCCAGTACTTC.

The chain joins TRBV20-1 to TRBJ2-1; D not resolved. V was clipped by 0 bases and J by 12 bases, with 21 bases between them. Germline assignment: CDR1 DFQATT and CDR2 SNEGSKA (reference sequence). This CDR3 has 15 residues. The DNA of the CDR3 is TGCAGTGCTAGAGATCAGGCGCGCACTTCAAACTGGCAGTTCTTC. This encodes CSARDQARTSNWQFF.

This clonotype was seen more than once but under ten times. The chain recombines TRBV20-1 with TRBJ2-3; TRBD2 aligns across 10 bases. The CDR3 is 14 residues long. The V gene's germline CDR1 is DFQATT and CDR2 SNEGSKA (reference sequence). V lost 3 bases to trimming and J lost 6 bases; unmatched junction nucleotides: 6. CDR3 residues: CSASKLAGEDTQYF. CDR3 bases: TGCAGTGCTAGTAAGCTAGCGGGGGAGGATACGCAGTATTTT.

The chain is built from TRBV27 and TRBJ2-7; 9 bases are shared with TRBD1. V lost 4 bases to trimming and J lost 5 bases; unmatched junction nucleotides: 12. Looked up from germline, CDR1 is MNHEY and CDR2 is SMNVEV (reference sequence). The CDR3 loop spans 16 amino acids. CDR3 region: CASSSPPRTGENEQYF. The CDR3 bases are TGTGCCAGCAGTTCCCCCCCGCGGACAGGGGAGAACGAGCAGTACTTC.

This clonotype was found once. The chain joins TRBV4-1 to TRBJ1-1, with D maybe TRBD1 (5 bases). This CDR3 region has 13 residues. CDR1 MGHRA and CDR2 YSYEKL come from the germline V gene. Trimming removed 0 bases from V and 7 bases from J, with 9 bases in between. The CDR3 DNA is TGCGCCAGCAGCCAAGATTGGAGGGGTGAAGCTTTCTTT. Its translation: CASSQDWRGEAFF.

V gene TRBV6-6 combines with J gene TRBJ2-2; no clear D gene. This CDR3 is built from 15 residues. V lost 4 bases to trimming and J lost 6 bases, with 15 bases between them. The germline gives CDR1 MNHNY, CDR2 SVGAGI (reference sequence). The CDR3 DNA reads TGTGCCAGCAGTTCCTTCGGGTTTGATGCCGGGGAGCTGTTTTTT. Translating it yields CASSSFGFDAGELFF.

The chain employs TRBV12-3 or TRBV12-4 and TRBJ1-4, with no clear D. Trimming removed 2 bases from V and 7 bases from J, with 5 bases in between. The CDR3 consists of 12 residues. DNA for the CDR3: TGTGCCAGCAGTTTAAGGGTTGAAAAACTGTTTTTT. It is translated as CASSLRVEKLFF.

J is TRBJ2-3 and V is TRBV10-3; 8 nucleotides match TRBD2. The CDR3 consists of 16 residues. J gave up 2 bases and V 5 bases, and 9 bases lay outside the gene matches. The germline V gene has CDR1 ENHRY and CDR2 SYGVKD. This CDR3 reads CAISLSGDDATDTQYF. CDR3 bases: TGTGCCATCAGTCTTAGCGGGGACGACGCCACAGATACGCAGTATTTT.